This passage covers 7 T cell receptor beta chains from one sample sequenced in a study of circulating tumor DNA in untreated peripheral T-cell lymphoma (dated by TCRdb to the early 2020s). Receptor libraries were prepared by the immunoSEQ multiplex PCR assay. In TCRdb, the immuneACCESS table is reduced to in-frame sequences with V and J assigned. These tables do not hold every clone; where another copy was compared, an unresolved V gene accounts for under half, and the others remain unexplained. The sample includes around 100 clones, with approximately 80% observed a single time. Of the sample, roughly 1.2% is held by the ten largest clones. The sample was tumor tissue. Receptors were obtained from a human donor with peripheral T-cell lymphoma.

This clone was seen more than once but under ten times. V and J are TRBV6-8 and TRBJ1-1; D uncertain. The CDR3 has 14 amino acids. V lost 6 bases and J 6 bases, leaving 17 bases between the germline ends. Germline-derived CDR1 and CDR2 are MNHGY and SAAAGT. CDR3 bases: TGTGCCAGCAGCCCAAGTTTTGAAGTGTCTGAAGCTTTCTTT. Protein sequence: CASSPSFEVSEAFF.

The rearrangement uses TRBV18 and TRBJ1-1; D perhaps matches TRBD1 (5 bases). Germline CDR1 KGHSH, CDR2 LQKENI. The CDR3 spans 15 residues. The ends were cut back, 3 bases at V and 6 bases at J, with 17 bases in the middle. CDR3 loop: CASSPRPRGSPEAFF. The CDR3 region has the DNA TGTGCCAGCTCACCCCGACCCCGGGGGAGCCCTGAAGCTTTCTTT.

V gene TRBV15 combines with J gene TRBJ2-7, with 9 bases lining up with TRBD1. Germline V CDR1 and CDR2: LNHNV, YYDKDF (reference sequence). Trimming took 5 bases from V and 7 from J; bases not matched to a gene: 9. The CDR3 sequence is 14 residues long. In DNA, the CDR3 is TGTGCCACCAGCGTGGGGGACAGGGAGCGTGAGCAGTACTTC. Translation: CATSVGDREREQYF.

This chain connects TRBV6-8 to TRBJ1-5; TRBD1 matches 10 bases. Germline V CDR1 and CDR2: MNHGY, SAAAGT. The ends lost 6 bases at V and 7 bases at J; junction bases unmatched: 12. The CDR3 contains 16 residues. The CDR3: CASSPMGGTGDQPQHF. The CDR3, as DNA: TGTGCCAGCAGCCCTATGGGTGGGACAGGGGACCAGCCCCAGCATTTT.

V usage is TRBV11-3 and J usage is TRBJ2-3; 10 bases line up with TRBD2. This CDR3 region has 15 residues. Losses at the gene ends were 6 bases for V and 6 bases for J; bases not matched to a gene: 9. CDR1 is SGHNT and CDR2 is YENEEA in the germline V gene. For the CDR3, the DNA is TGTGCCAGCAGGTCTATAGCGGGGGGAAGGGATACGCAGTATTTT. Protein sequence: CASRSIAGGRDTQYF.

This chain connects TRBV28 to TRBJ2-2; 7 nucleotides line up with TRBD2. With 5 bases clipped from V and 5 bases from J, the junction kept 11 bases outside the gene matches. CDR1 and CDR2 (germline): MDHEN, SYDVKM. The CDR3 is 16 residues long. CDR3 DNA: TGTGCCAGCAGTCCCAGGACTAGAGCGCGTACCGGGGAGCTGTTTTTT. Translating gives CASSPRTRARTGELFF.

The genes are TRBV19 and TRBJ2-1; no reliable D call. This CDR3 has 14 residues. Between the trimmed V and J ends, which lost 5 bases and 2 bases, there was a span of 10 bases. Germline V gene data show CDR1 as LNHDA and CDR2 as SQIVND (reference sequence). In DNA, the CDR3 is TGTGCCAGTAGTTGGGCAGGCGCCTACAATGAGCAGTTCTTC. Amino acids: CASSWAGAYNEQFF.